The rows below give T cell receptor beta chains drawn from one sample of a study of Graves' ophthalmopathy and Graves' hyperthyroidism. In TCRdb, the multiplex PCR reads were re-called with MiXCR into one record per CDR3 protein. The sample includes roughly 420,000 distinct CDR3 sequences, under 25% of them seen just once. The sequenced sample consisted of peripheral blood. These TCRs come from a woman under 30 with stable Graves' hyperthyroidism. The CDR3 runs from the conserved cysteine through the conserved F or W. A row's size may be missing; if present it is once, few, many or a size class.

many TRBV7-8 CASSGLTGTHKSYEQYF
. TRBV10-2 CASSEVLRGEKLFF
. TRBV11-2 CASSLTRQTPLAKNIQYF
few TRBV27 CASSPPTRQGLTEAFF
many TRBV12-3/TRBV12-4 CASKLAGGVQNTGELFF
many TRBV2 CATFETGRRGYTF
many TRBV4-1 CASSQSFGASGSYEQYF
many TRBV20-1 CSAREWGNTEAFF
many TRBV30 CAWNWGGGTEAFF
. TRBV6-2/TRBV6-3 CASSYRDRGPNTEAFF
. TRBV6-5 CASSYSTVSDSGYTF
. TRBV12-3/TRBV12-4 CASSFGQGAGGELFF
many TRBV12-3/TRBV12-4 CASSSYGGQETQYF
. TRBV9 CASSGVGVTDTQYF
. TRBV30 CAWSKEAHQPQHF
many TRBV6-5 CASSFNYEQYF
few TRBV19 CASAAERGRNSPPHF
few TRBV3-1 CASSQPKRGSYEQYF
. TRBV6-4 CASSELDVEAFF
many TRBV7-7 CASSLSIGGPDTGELFF
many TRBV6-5 CASGTSGYTGELFF
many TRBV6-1 CASRRRAASSYEQYF
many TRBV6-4 CASSPDGNSGELFF
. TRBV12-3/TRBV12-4 CASSFISYTEAFF
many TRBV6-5 CASSYSTGWTTEAFF
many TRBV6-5 CASSSISNTGELFF
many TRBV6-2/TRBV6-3 CASTWGQGIFYEQYF
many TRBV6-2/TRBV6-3 CASSLRDRGSPSSYEQYF
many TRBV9 CASSPRTGGSYGYTF
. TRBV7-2 CASSQFANTGELCF
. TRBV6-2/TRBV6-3 CASSYRRFLGELFF